A single T cell receptor (beta chain) is shown here with its context. TCRdb recomputed calls from the RT-PCR reads with MiXCR, one row per CDR3 protein. The sample consists of a few hundred thousand distinct CDR3 sequences, roughly 10% of them appearing once. The data originate from a study of response to subunit inactivated influenza vaccine. Trimming left V 5 bases short and J 5 bases short, with 18 bases between. Germline V gene lookup returns CDR1 DFQATT and CDR2 SNEGSKA (reference sequence). CDR3 length: 14 amino acids. These data are also associated with another study on T cells expressing NK-cell markers. That work contributes: For TCR beta, cDNA was produced by 5'RACE template switching with UMIs. Among several donors, these clonotypes also ranked first in the CD3+CD56-NKG2C+ fraction.

The sequence derives from a man aged 45-65 years who received an inactivated influenza vaccine. The rearrangement joins TRBV20-1 to TRBJ2-5; no definite D call. Source: PBMCs from blood, taken on the day of vaccination. DNA of the CDR3: TGCAGTGCTGAATATACACCGGGTGGGGAGACCCAGTACTTC. Protein product: CSAEYTPGGETQYF.